This TCR beta chain was sequenced during a study of T cell responses to AZD1222 COVID-19 vaccine. Regarding the study as a whole: Samples come after the peak T cell response, not at day 14. Baseline seropositivity characterized only a handful of AZD1222 recipients.

In this sample, this clone turned up a few times. Its antigen is currently unknown. Germline values: CDR1 LGHDT, CDR2 YNNKEL (reference sequence). The J segment lost 0 bases and the V segment lost 3 bases, leaving 4 bases of the junction unmatched. The CDR3 is 15 residues long. The method was immunoSEQ multiplex PCR; TCRdb's version includes in-frame clones alone and lacks a portion of them. The sample holds about 69,000 clones, around four fifths seen once. Second doses were pooled across both intervals (about 4 or about 12 weeks). The chain joins TRBV3-1 (or the pseudogene TRBV3-2) to TRBJ2-7, with TRBD1 matching over 8 bases. The specimen was peripheral blood, collected 28 days after the second AZD1222 dose. The receptor was derived from an adult who received the AZD1222 COVID-19 vaccine. Here the CDR3 reads CASSQRTGPSYEQYF. As DNA, the CDR3 is TGTGCCAGCAGCCAGCGGACAGGGCCCTCCTACGAGCAGTACTTC.